Listed here are 22 T cell receptor beta chains from one sample, sequenced in a study of T cells after yellow fever vaccination. One entry per CDR3 protein results from TCRdb running MiXCR on the 5' RACE reads. The sample records more than 300,000 distinct CDR3 sequences, 9.5% to 12% being singletons. Material: CD4+ T cells sorted from PBMCs, obtained 45 days after the yellow fever booster vaccination. Source of these receptors: a man aged 18 to 30 who received the YFV17D yellow fever vaccine.

The table lists this clonotype with a few counts. This rearrangement joins TRBV7-2 to TRBJ2-3; 10 bases align to TRBD2. CDR3 length: 14 residues. Germline CDR1 is SGHTA and CDR2 is FQGNSA. V lost 5 bases to trimming and J lost 3 bases; unmatched junction nucleotides: 2. In DNA form, the CDR3 reads TGTGCCAGCAGCGTGGGACTAGCGACAGATACGCAGTATTTT. Its translation: CASSVGLATDTQYF.

The V gene is TRBV4-3, the J gene TRBJ1-1, with D possibly being TRBD1 (6 bases). The CDR3 extends over 15 amino acids. The V end was cut by 2 bases, the J end by 3 bases, with 13 bases between. Germline CDR1 and CDR2: LGHNA and YSLEER. The CDR3 is CASSQSGAGDTEAFF. The CDR3 bases are TGCGCCAGCAGCCAATCAGGGGCGGGGGACACTGAAGCTTTCTTT.

This clonotype showed up many times. The chain couples TRBV5-1 to TRBJ2-4; D is undetermined. CDR1 is SGHRS and CDR2 is YFSETQ in the germline V gene. Trimming took 0 bases from V and 8 from J, leaving 9 bases between them. This CDR3 is built from 13 residues. The CDR3: CASSLVFGDIQYF. In nucleotides, the CDR3 is TGCGCCAGCAGCTTGGTTTTTGGGGACATTCAGTACTTC.

This chain joins TRBV27 and TRBJ1-1, with D tentatively TRBD1 (6 bases). Germline V gene sequence: CDR1 MNHEY, CDR2 SMNVEV (reference sequence). The CDR3 is 17 amino acids. Between the trimmed V and J ends, which lost 2 bases and 11 bases, there was a span of 27 bases. The CDR3 bases are TGTGCCAGCAGTTTACCGAGTAGGGACAAGGGGGTTTTTGGTGCTTTCTTT. It encodes CASSLPSRDKGVFGAFF.

This clonotype occurred a few times. The chain is built from TRBV12-3 or TRBV12-4 and TRBJ2-1; D may be TRBD2 (5 bases). The CDR3 covers 14 residues. Trimming took 5 bases from V and 1 from J, leaving 9 bases between them. The CDR3 reads CASSQLVSYNEQFF. The CDR3 DNA reads TGTGCCAGCAGTCAACTAGTTTCCTACAATGAGCAGTTCTTC.

The chain employs TRBV6-6 and TRBJ1-1; 9 positions agree with TRBD1. Germline assignment: CDR1 MNHNY and CDR2 SVGAGI (reference sequence). V shed 4 bases and J 1 base; nucleotides not matched to a gene: 7. The CDR3 loop spans 16 amino acids. In DNA form, the CDR3 reads TGTGCCAGCAGTTCCACGGACAGGGGAAAGAACACTGAAGCTTTCTTT. Translation: CASSSTDRGKNTEAFF.

About this clonotype: One base away lies a much larger clone, so this may be a sequencing read error. The J gene is TRBJ2-1, the V gene TRBV5-5; no definite D call. This CDR3 region has 15 residues. Germline-derived CDR1 and CDR2 are SGHKS and YYEKEE (reference sequence). CDR3 region: CASSLAPGAYIEQFF. The CDR3 region has the DNA TGTGCCAGCAGCTTGGCCCCGGGTGCCTACATTGAGCAGTTCTTC.

V gene TRBV7-2 combines with J gene TRBJ1-1, with 7 bases aligning to TRBD1. This CDR3 region has 12 residues. Germline values: CDR1 SGHTA, CDR2 FQGNSA. V lost 5 bases and J lost 9; bases outside the gene matches: 6. The CDR3: CASSPWDRQAFF. The CDR3 DNA sequence: TGTGCCAGCAGCCCCTGGGACAGACAAGCTTTCTTT.

This chain connects TRBV6-1 to TRBJ1-6, with a weak D call TRBD1 (6 bases). Trimming took 4 bases from V and 8 from J, leaving 15 bases between them. Germline values: CDR1 MNHNS, CDR2 SASEGT. This CDR3 region has 15 residues. The CDR3 DNA is TGTGCCAGCAGTGTTATTCAGGGGTTTGATTCACCCCTCCACTTT. Encoded protein: CASSVIQGFDSPLHF.

The chain combines TRBV20-1 with TRBJ1-3; 7 nucleotides align to TRBD1. The CDR3 spans 13 residues. The V segment lost 6 bases and the J segment 3 bases; nucleotides outside the gene matches: 5. In germline, CDR1 is DFQATT, CDR2 SNEGSKA (reference sequence). The CDR3 nucleotides are TGCAGTGCCCGACAGGGCTTTGGAAACACCATATATTTT. Protein: CSARQGFGNTIYF.

The chain has TRBV28 and TRBJ2-7; TRBD1 is a possible D gene (5 bases). V was cut by 6 bases and J by 3 bases, with 18 bases left in between. The CDR3 totals 15 residues. Per germline, CDR1 MDHEN and CDR2 SYDVKM. The CDR3 region is CASRPRDSPFYEQYV. The CDR3 nucleotides read TGTGCCAGCAGGCCTCGCGACAGTCCCTTCTACGAGCAGTACGTC.

This clonotype was observed many times. The chain carries TRBV7-9 and TRBJ2-2, with 8 positions matching TRBD1. The CDR3 consists of 16 residues. CDR1 is SEHNR and CDR2 is FQNEAQ in the germline V gene (reference sequence). With 3 bases clipped from V and 1 base from J, the junction kept 4 bases outside the gene matches. The CDR3 loop is CASSFRQGLNTGELFF. The DNA of the CDR3 is TGTGCCAGCAGCTTCCGACAGGGGTTGAACACCGGGGAGCTGTTTTTT.

The rearrangement links TRBV12-3 or TRBV12-4 to TRBJ2-7; the D is unclear. This CDR3 region has 13 residues. Deletions cut 5 bases from V and 2 bases from J, with 10 bases between. The CDR3 protein is CASSTLRTYEQYF. DNA of the CDR3: TGTGCCAGCAGTACTCTAAGGACCTACGAGCAGTACTTC.

This clonotype came up a few times. The rearrangement links TRBV24-1 to TRBJ2-2; perhaps D is TRBD1 or TRBD2 (7 bases each). Deletions cut 9 bases from V and 6 bases from J, with 16 bases between. The CDR3 has 14 amino acids. Per germline, CDR1 KGHDR and CDR2 SFDVKD. CDR3 nucleotide sequence: TGTGCCACCCAGGGGGGAGGGAGCGCCGGGGAGCTGTTTTTT. Translated, it gives CATQGGGSAGELFF.

This clonotype has more than one count but fewer than ten. The chain links TRBV10-3 to TRBJ2-1, with 9 bases aligning to TRBD2. CDR3 size: 16 residues. Germline V gene lookup returns CDR1 ENHRY and CDR2 SYGVKD. After removal of 3 bases from V and 5 bases from J, the junction contained 8 bases not matched to a gene. The DNA of the CDR3 is TGTGCCATCAGTGATCCTACCCTAGCGGGGCACAATGAGCAGTTCTTC. Residues: CAISDPTLAGHNEQFF.

This clonotype was seen more than once but under ten times. The chain couples TRBV6-2 or TRBV6-3 to TRBJ1-5; D might be TRBD1 (5 bases). CDR3 length: 14 residues. V was pared by 7 bases and J by 6 bases, with 16 bases between. Germline V CDR1 and CDR2: MNHEY, SVGEGT. CDR3 nucleotide sequence: TGTGCCAGCACAGGAGCAGGGAGGGGTCAGCCCCAGCATTTT. Encoded protein: CASTGAGRGQPQHF.

The rearrangement uses TRBV5-4 and TRBJ2-5, with TRBD1 as a possible D gene (5 bases). V was trimmed by 0 bases and J by 11 bases, leaving 20 bases between them. The CDR3 spans 15 residues. Germline CDR1 SGHNT, CDR2 YYREEE (reference sequence). The CDR3 DNA reads TGTGCCAGCAGCTTGGCCGGCAGGGCCAGCCACGAACAGTACTTC. Its protein is CASSLAGRASHEQYF.

The chain joins TRBV3-1 to TRBJ1-5; no reliable D call. V lost 1 base, J lost 0 bases, and 10 bases lay in between. CDR1 and CDR2 from the germline V gene are LGHDT and YNNKEL (reference sequence). This CDR3 has 16 amino acids. The CDR3 loop reads CASSQGSGYSNQPQHF. In DNA form, the CDR3 reads TGTGCCAGCAGCCAAGGGTCGGGGTATAGCAATCAGCCCCAGCATTTT.

Ten or more counts support this clonotype. The chain uses TRBV7-8 and TRBJ2-5; TRBD2 aligns across 9 bases. This CDR3 has 17 amino acids. CDR1 is SGHVS and CDR2 is FQNEAQ in the germline V gene. V was clipped by 1 base and J by 2 bases; unmatched bases: 8. The CDR3 bases are TGTGCCAGCAGCTTAGGGATGAGTAGCGGGGGACAAGAGACCCAGTACTTC. Translated: CASSLGMSSGGQETQYF.

This rearrangement joins TRBV2 to TRBJ2-7; TRBD2 matches at 8 bases. Germline V gene sequence: CDR1 SNHLY, CDR2 FYNNEI. The V gene end was trimmed by 4 bases and the J gene end by 2 bases; junction bases not matched to a gene: 16. This CDR3 is 18 amino acids long. CDR3 protein: CASSVGGSRRGVPYEQYV. The CDR3 nucleotides are TGTGCCAGCAGTGTTGGGGGGAGTAGGCGGGGGGTCCCCTACGAGCAGTACGTC.

This clonotype was seen a few times. V is TRBV12-3 or TRBV12-4 and J is TRBJ2-1; D is unclear. Trimming took off 5 bases at V and 7 bases at J, with 12 bases between the two ends. This CDR3 has 13 amino acids. The CDR3 loop is CASSQEDGNEQFF. CDR3 nucleotides: TGTGCCAGCAGTCAAGAGGACGGGAATGAGCAGTTCTTC.

This clonotype was counted a few times. The V call is TRBV9, the J call TRBJ2-1; 8 bases fit TRBD2. V lost 5 bases, J lost 8 bases, and 15 bases stayed unmatched. This CDR3 spans 16 amino acids. CDR1 and CDR2 from the germline V gene are SGDLS and YYNGEE. The CDR3 DNA reads TGTGCCAGCAGTAAGACGGGGTCGGGGGGGCACTATGAGCAGTTCTTC. Its protein is CASSKTGSGGHYEQFF.